The rows below give T cell receptor beta chains drawn from one sample of a study of cytomegalovirus exposure and HLA in healthy donors. TCRdb's table, derived via immunoSEQ multiplex PCR, lists solely in-frame clones and lacks some. This sample has roughly 230,000 clones, with nearly 95% found just once. Material: PBMCs. All receptors derive from a girl aged 2 to 10 in good health and CMV-seronegative. The CDR3 runs from the conserved cysteine through the conserved F or W. A D gene is named only where the DNA matches it firmly. Clone size is shown for a subset of rows, as once, few, many or a class of expanded clone.

size: .; J: TRBJ2-5; V: TRBV6-5; D: TRBD2; CDR3: CASSSLVAGRGETQYF; DNA: TGTGCCAGCAGTTCCCTCGTAGCCGGGCGGGGGGAGACCCAGTACTTC
size: .; J: TRBJ2-7; V: TRBV6-1; D: .; CDR3: CASEYVGSGYEQYF; DNA: TGTGCCAGCGAGTATGTCGGGAGCGGATACGAGCAGTACTTC
size: once; J: TRBJ1-4; V: TRBV7-2; D: TRBD1; CDR3: CASSYRGSANEKLFF; DNA: TGTGCCAGCAGCTACAGGGGATCCGCTAATGAAAAACTGTTTTTT
size: once; J: TRBJ2-7; V: TRBV27; D: TRBD2; CDR3: CASSYQTSGTSYEQYF; DNA: TGTGCCAGCAGTTACCAGACTAGCGGGACATCCTACGAGCAGTACTTC
size: .; J: TRBJ2-7; V: TRBV5-1; D: TRBD1; CDR3: CASSWGTGLDEQYF; DNA: TGCGCCAGCAGCTGGGGGACAGGCCTTGACGAGCAGTACTTC
size: .; J: TRBJ2-2; V: TRBV11-3; D: .; CDR3: CASSQGLGELFF; DNA: TGTGCCAGCAGCCAGGGATTGGGGGAGCTGTTTTTT
size: .; J: TRBJ2-7; V: TRBV6-6; D: .; CDR3: CASSYGTGVKEQYF; DNA: TGTGCCAGCAGTTACGGGACGGGGGTGAAAGAGCAGTACTTC
size: .; J: TRBJ2-7; V: TRBV27; D: TRBD2; CDR3: CASSGGTSFHEQYF; DNA: TGTGCCAGCAGTGGTGGGACTAGTTTTCACGAGCAGTACTTC
size: .; J: TRBJ1-5; V: TRBV5-6; D: TRBD1; CDR3: CASSSTGTGAQPQHF; DNA: TGTGCCAGCAGCTCGACCGGGACAGGGGCCCAGCCCCAGCATTTT
size: .; J: TRBJ2-1; V: TRBV27; D: TRBD2; CDR3: CASSSGGAFEQFF; DNA: TGTGCCAGCAGTAGCGGGGGGGCGTTTGAGCAGTTCTTC